The rows below give T cell receptor beta chains drawn from one sample of a study of blood T cell repertoires in COVID-19. The protocol was immunoSEQ multiplex PCR, while the TCRdb copy is restricted to in-frame clones and leaves out a portion. Of approximately 290,000 clones listed, about 85% were seen once; the top ten hold 0.87%. The sequencing input was peripheral blood. Receptors were obtained from a human donor with COVID-19, enrolled during active disease. The donor label of this sample is uncertain. CDR3s include the opening cysteine and the closing phenylalanine or tryptophan. D genes are given only for firm matches. Not every row has a clone size; where given, it reads once, few, many or a size class.

j_call: TRBJ1-6; clone_size: -; d_call: -; v_call: TRBV6-5; cdr3_nt: TGTGCCAGCATGGCGGATAATTCACCCCTCCACTTT; cdr3_aa: CASMADNSPLHF
j_call: TRBJ1-2; clone_size: once; d_call: -; v_call: TRBV18; cdr3_nt: TGTGCCAGCTCACTAGGACAGCCTAACTATGGCTACACCTTC; cdr3_aa: CASSLGQPNYGYTF
j_call: TRBJ1-2; clone_size: -; d_call: TRBD1; v_call: TRBV29-1; cdr3_nt: TGCAGCGTTCGGACAGGCTTGGGCTACACCTTC; cdr3_aa: CSVRTGLGYTF
j_call: TRBJ2-7; clone_size: -; d_call: TRBD1; v_call: TRBV4-3; cdr3_nt: TGCGCCAGCAGCCAAGAATACAGGGGACACTACGAGCAGTACTTC; cdr3_aa: CASSQEYRGHYEQYF
j_call: TRBJ1-5; clone_size: -; d_call: TRBD1; v_call: TRBV10-3; cdr3_nt: TGTGCCATCAGTGCGAGGACAGGCGATGAGCCCCAGCATTTT; cdr3_aa: CAISARTGDEPQHF
j_call: TRBJ1-5; clone_size: -; d_call: TRBD1; v_call: TRBV28; cdr3_nt: TGTGCCAGCAGTAAGGACAGGGGGATCAATCAGCCCCAGCATTTT; cdr3_aa: CASSKDRGINQPQHF
j_call: TRBJ1-3; clone_size: -; d_call: TRBD1; v_call: TRBV6-1; cdr3_nt: TGTGCCAGCAGTCAGGGGGCGGTTGGAAACACCATATATTTT; cdr3_aa: CASSQGAVGNTIYF
j_call: TRBJ1-1; clone_size: -; d_call: TRBD1; v_call: TRBV2; cdr3_nt: TGTGCCAGCAGGACAGGGCCCAACACTGAAGCTTTCTTT; cdr3_aa: CASRTGPNTEAFF
j_call: TRBJ1-5; clone_size: -; d_call: TRBD1; v_call: TRBV28; cdr3_nt: TGTGCCAGCAGTTTAGGTACCAGGGGGTATCAGCCCCAGCATTTT; cdr3_aa: CASSLGTRGYQPQHF
j_call: TRBJ1-4; clone_size: -; d_call: -; v_call: TRBV19; cdr3_nt: TGTGCCAGTAGTATTCACAGCATTGATAATGAAAAACTGTTTTTT; cdr3_aa: CASSIHSIDNEKLFF
j_call: TRBJ2-1; clone_size: -; d_call: TRBD1; v_call: TRBV2; cdr3_nt: TGTGCCAGCAAAGGGACAGGGATTTCGAATGAGCAGTTCTTC; cdr3_aa: CASKGTGISNEQFF
j_call: TRBJ2-1; clone_size: -; d_call: TRBD2; v_call: TRBV6-6; cdr3_nt: TGTGCCAGCAGACTAGCGGGAGATTTCTATGAGCAGTTCTTC; cdr3_aa: CASRLAGDFYEQFF
j_call: TRBJ1-2; clone_size: -; d_call: -; v_call: TRBV28; cdr3_nt: TGTGCCAGCAGTTTACCCCAGTTGAGGTCGGGCTACACCTTC; cdr3_aa: CASSLPQLRSGYTF
j_call: TRBJ1-2; clone_size: -; d_call: TRBD1; v_call: TRBV7-2; cdr3_nt: TGTGCCAGCAGACCACAGGGGTATGGCTACACCTTC; cdr3_aa: CASRPQGYGYTF
j_call: TRBJ1-3; clone_size: -; d_call: -; v_call: TRBV28; cdr3_nt: TGTGCCAGCAGTTTCAGGCTGCCTGGAAACACCATATATTTT; cdr3_aa: CASSFRLPGNTIYF
j_call: TRBJ2-5; clone_size: -; d_call: TRBD1; v_call: TRBV28; cdr3_nt: TGTGCCAGCAGTTTGCCCCAGGGGGCCCAGGAGACCCAGTACTTC; cdr3_aa: CASSLPQGAQETQYF
j_call: TRBJ1-3; clone_size: -; d_call: -; v_call: TRBV11-3; cdr3_nt: TGTGCCAGCAGCTTATCTTTTGACAGCTCTGGAAACACCATATATTTT; cdr3_aa: CASSLSFDSSGNTIYF
j_call: TRBJ2-5; clone_size: -; d_call: -; v_call: TRBV21-1; cdr3_nt: TGTGCCAGCAGCCCCTTAGCGGGAGACGGGGAGACCCAGTACTTC; cdr3_aa: CASSPLAGDGETQYF
j_call: TRBJ2-1; clone_size: -; d_call: -; v_call: TRBV6-2/TRBV6-3; cdr3_nt: TGTGCCAGCAGTTACCGGGGTGGGGGCAGGGATGAGCAGTTCTTC; cdr3_aa: CASSYRGGGRDEQFF
j_call: TRBJ1-4; clone_size: -; d_call: TRBD1; v_call: TRBV4-3; cdr3_nt: TGCGCCAGCAGCCACTTTGGACAGGGCGATGAAAAACTGTTTTTT; cdr3_aa: CASSHFGQGDEKLFF
j_call: TRBJ2-1; clone_size: -; d_call: TRBD1; v_call: TRBV5-1; cdr3_nt: TGCGCCAGCAGCTTGCCACAGGGGGCAGCTGATGAGCAGTTCTTC; cdr3_aa: CASSLPQGAADEQFF
j_call: TRBJ2-7; clone_size: -; d_call: TRBD2; v_call: TRBV5-1; cdr3_nt: TGCGCCAGCAGCTTCTTCCCGGCTAGCGGGAGTGTTTCCTACGAGCAGTACTTC; cdr3_aa: CASSFFPASGSVSYEQYF
j_call: TRBJ1-2; clone_size: -; d_call: TRBD1; v_call: TRBV5-1; cdr3_nt: TGCGCCAGCAGCCAAAAGATACAGGGGGTCGAGGGCTACACCTTC; cdr3_aa: CASSQKIQGVEGYTF
j_call: TRBJ2-5; clone_size: -; d_call: TRBD1; v_call: TRBV7-8; cdr3_nt: TGTGCCAGCAGCTTACCGGGGACAGGGGGAAAAGAGACCCAGTACTTC; cdr3_aa: CASSLPGTGGKETQYF
j_call: TRBJ1-1; clone_size: -; d_call: -; v_call: TRBV5-1; cdr3_nt: TGCGCCAGCACCTCCGGGGGGCGCAGGAACACTGAAGCTTTCTTT; cdr3_aa: CASTSGGRRNTEAFF
j_call: TRBJ1-2; clone_size: -; d_call: TRBD1; v_call: TRBV6-5; cdr3_nt: TGTGCCAGCAGTTACCGCCCGGGACAGGCGCGAAGTGACTACACCTTC; cdr3_aa: CASSYRPGQARSDYTF
j_call: TRBJ2-1; clone_size: few; d_call: TRBD2; v_call: TRBV6-2/TRBV6-3; cdr3_nt: TGTGCCAGCAGTTACTCGATGGGGGGGGCCTACAATGAGCAGTTCTTC; cdr3_aa: CASSYSMGGAYNEQFF
j_call: TRBJ2-7; clone_size: -; d_call: -; v_call: TRBV5-4; cdr3_nt: TGTGCCAGCAGCCTACAGGGTCACTCCTACGAGCAGTACTTC; cdr3_aa: CASSLQGHSYEQYF
j_call: TRBJ2-7; clone_size: once; d_call: -; v_call: TRBV9; cdr3_nt: TGTGCCAGCAGCGTAAGCAGGGGTAACTCCTACGAGCAGTACTTC; cdr3_aa: CASSVSRGNSYEQYF
j_call: TRBJ1-2; clone_size: few; d_call: TRBD1; v_call: TRBV19; cdr3_nt: TGTGCCAGTAGTAGAAGGGACAGGGGAGACATAGGCTACACCTTC; cdr3_aa: CASSRRDRGDIGYTF
j_call: TRBJ2-3; clone_size: -; d_call: TRBD2; v_call: TRBV19; cdr3_nt: TGTGCCAGTAGTTTCTCCGGGACTAGCCTCGAGCAGTATTTT; cdr3_aa: CASSFSGTSLEQYF
j_call: TRBJ2-5; clone_size: -; d_call: -; v_call: TRBV27; cdr3_nt: TGTGCCAGCAGTTTACAAACAGGGTGGGAGACCCAGTACTTC; cdr3_aa: CASSLQTGWETQYF
j_call: TRBJ2-3; clone_size: -; d_call: TRBD1; v_call: TRBV10-3; cdr3_nt: TGTGCCATCAGTGTAGGGACAGGGGATGTAGATACGCAGTATTTT; cdr3_aa: CAISVGTGDVDTQYF
j_call: TRBJ2-5; clone_size: -; d_call: TRBD1; v_call: TRBV7-2; cdr3_nt: TGTGCCAGCAGCTTTGACAGGGTAGGGGAGACCCAGTACTTC; cdr3_aa: CASSFDRVGETQYF
j_call: TRBJ2-7; clone_size: -; d_call: -; v_call: TRBV6-2/TRBV6-3; cdr3_nt: TGTGCCAGCAGCTCAGACAGGGAGGTATACGAGCAGTACTTC; cdr3_aa: CASSSDREVYEQYF
j_call: TRBJ2-1; clone_size: -; d_call: -; v_call: TRBV11-3; cdr3_nt: TGTGCCAGCAGCTTAGGGGGGGTAGGGGTTTACAATGAGCAGTTCTTC; cdr3_aa: CASSLGGVGVYNEQFF
j_call: TRBJ2-2; clone_size: -; d_call: TRBD1; v_call: TRBV27; cdr3_nt: TGTGCCAGCAGTTCCGGGACAGGGAACACCGGGGAGCTGTTTTTT; cdr3_aa: CASSSGTGNTGELFF
j_call: TRBJ2-7; clone_size: -; d_call: -; v_call: TRBV25-1; cdr3_nt: TGTGCCAGCAGTGAAAGCGGGTATTACCGATCCTCCTACGAGCAGTACTTC; cdr3_aa: CASSESGYYRSSYEQYF
j_call: TRBJ2-1; clone_size: -; d_call: -; v_call: TRBV5-1; cdr3_nt: TGCGCCAGCAGTCAAGCACGGGGTGAGCAGTTCTTC; cdr3_aa: CASSQARGEQFF
j_call: TRBJ1-1; clone_size: -; d_call: -; v_call: TRBV19; cdr3_nt: TGTGCCAGTAGTTTGCAGGGAATGAACACTGAAGCTTTCTTT; cdr3_aa: CASSLQGMNTEAFF
j_call: TRBJ1-5; clone_size: -; d_call: TRBD1; v_call: TRBV3-1/TRBV3-2; cdr3_nt: TGTGCCAGCAGCCAGAGGACAGGGCTGGATCAGCCCCAGCATTTT; cdr3_aa: CASSQRTGLDQPQHF
j_call: TRBJ2-2; clone_size: -; d_call: -; v_call: TRBV5-4; cdr3_nt: TGTGCCAGCAGCCCTGCTTCCTTGAAGACATCGGGGGAGCTGTTTTTT; cdr3_aa: CASSPASLKTSGELFF
j_call: TRBJ1-2; clone_size: -; d_call: -; v_call: TRBV4-3; cdr3_nt: TGCGCCAGCAGCCAAGTCGCTCTACTAGCTAACTATGGCTACACCTTC; cdr3_aa: CASSQVALLANYGYTF
j_call: TRBJ1-1; clone_size: few; d_call: -; v_call: TRBV6-5; cdr3_nt: TGTGCCAGCGCCGGGGATAACACTGAAGCTTTCTTT; cdr3_aa: CASAGDNTEAFF
j_call: TRBJ2-7; clone_size: -; d_call: -; v_call: TRBV10-3; cdr3_nt: TGTGCCATTGCCAAGGAGCGTGGGTCCAACGAGCAGTACTTC; cdr3_aa: CAIAKERGSNEQYF
j_call: TRBJ1-1; clone_size: once; d_call: -; v_call: TRBV6-1; cdr3_nt: TGTGCCAGCAGGGAAGCGGGGGGGCACGATAGCACTGAAGCTTTCTTT; cdr3_aa: CASREAGGHDSTEAFF
j_call: TRBJ1-3; clone_size: -; d_call: -; v_call: TRBV5-8; cdr3_nt: TGTGCCAGCAGCCTTTGGGACACCGGGTCGGCGGGAAACACCATATATTTT; cdr3_aa: CASSLWDTGSAGNTIYF
j_call: TRBJ2-1; clone_size: -; d_call: -; v_call: TRBV7-2; cdr3_nt: TGTGCCAGCAGCCTTCAGACTAGTATCTATGAGCAGTTCTTC; cdr3_aa: CASSLQTSIYEQFF
j_call: TRBJ1-3; clone_size: once; d_call: TRBD1; v_call: TRBV19; cdr3_nt: TGTGCCAGTAGGCCGGGACAGGGCTTCGCTGGAAACACCATATATTTT; cdr3_aa: CASRPGQGFAGNTIYF
j_call: TRBJ2-3; clone_size: -; d_call: -; v_call: TRBV28; cdr3_nt: TGTGCCAGCAGTGAGCAGGAAACTAGCACAGATACGCAGTATTTT; cdr3_aa: CASSEQETSTDTQYF
j_call: TRBJ2-7; clone_size: -; d_call: -; v_call: TRBV4-3; cdr3_nt: TGCGCCAGCAGCCAAGTCCCCTTCTACGAGCAGTACTTC; cdr3_aa: CASSQVPFYEQYF
j_call: TRBJ1-2; clone_size: -; d_call: -; v_call: TRBV7-9; cdr3_nt: TGTGCCAGCAGCTTAGGTGCAGATGGCTACACCTTC; cdr3_aa: CASSLGADGYTF
j_call: TRBJ1-3; clone_size: -; d_call: -; v_call: TRBV7-9; cdr3_nt: TGTGCCAGCAGCCTCGGGACTTTCGTGTCGAACACCATATATTTT; cdr3_aa: CASSLGTFVSNTIYF
j_call: TRBJ1-5; clone_size: -; d_call: TRBD1; v_call: TRBV28; cdr3_nt: TGTGCCAGCAGTTTAAGGGGGCTGGATCAGCCCCAGCATTTT; cdr3_aa: CASSLRGLDQPQHF
j_call: TRBJ2-7; clone_size: -; d_call: TRBD2; v_call: TRBV5-1; cdr3_nt: TGCGCCAGCAGCCCAAGGACTAGCGGGCCTAGCGAGCAGTACTTC; cdr3_aa: CASSPRTSGPSEQYF
j_call: TRBJ2-1; clone_size: -; d_call: -; v_call: TRBV5-5; cdr3_nt: TGTGCCAGCAGCCAACCCCCCAGGACTAAATACAATGAGCAGTTCTTC; cdr3_aa: CASSQPPRTKYNEQFF
j_call: TRBJ2-1; clone_size: -; d_call: TRBD2; v_call: TRBV30; cdr3_nt: TGTGCCTGGAGTGTATGGGGGACTAGCGGGAGGGGCAATGAGCAGTTCTTC; cdr3_aa: CAWSVWGTSGRGNEQFF
j_call: TRBJ1-5; clone_size: -; d_call: -; v_call: TRBV11-2; cdr3_nt: TGTGCCAGCAGCCTAGTACGGGGAAGCAATCAGCCCCAGCATTTT; cdr3_aa: CASSLVRGSNQPQHF
j_call: TRBJ1-1; clone_size: -; d_call: TRBD1; v_call: TRBV12-3/TRBV12-4; cdr3_nt: TGTGCCAGCAGTCGACAGGGCGGGACTGAAGCTTTCTTT; cdr3_aa: CASSRQGGTEAFF